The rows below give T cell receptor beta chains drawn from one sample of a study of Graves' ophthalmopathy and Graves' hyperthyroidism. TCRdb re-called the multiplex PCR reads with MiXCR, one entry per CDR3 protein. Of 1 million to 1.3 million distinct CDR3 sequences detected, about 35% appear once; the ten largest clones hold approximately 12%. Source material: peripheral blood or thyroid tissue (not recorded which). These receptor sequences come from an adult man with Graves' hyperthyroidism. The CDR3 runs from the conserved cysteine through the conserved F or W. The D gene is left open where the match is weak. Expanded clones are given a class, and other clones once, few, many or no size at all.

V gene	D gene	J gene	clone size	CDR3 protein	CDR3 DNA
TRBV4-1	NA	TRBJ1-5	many	CASSQELRHNQPQHF	TGCGCCAGCAGCCAAGAACTTCGGCACAATCAGCCCCAGCATTTT
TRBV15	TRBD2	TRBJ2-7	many	CATSSPSGSSYEQYF	TGTGCCACCAGCAGTCCTAGCGGGAGCTCCTACGAGCAGTACTTC
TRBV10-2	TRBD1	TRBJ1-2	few	CAYEGANYGYTF	TGCGCCTACGAGGGGGCAAACTATGGCTACACCTTC
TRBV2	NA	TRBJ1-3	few	CASVATPSGNTIYF	TGTGCCAGCGTGGCCACTCCCTCTGGAAACACCATATATTTT
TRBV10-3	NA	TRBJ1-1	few	CAVSESFGKGHTEAFF	TGTGCCGTCAGTGAGTCTTTCGGGAAGGGCCACACTGAAGCTTTCTTT
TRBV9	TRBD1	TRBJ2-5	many	CASSGTGTGLETQYF	TGTGCCAGCAGCGGGACCGGGACAGGGTTGGAGACCCAGTACTTC
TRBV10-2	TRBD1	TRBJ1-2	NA	CASSESGDRGTYGYTF	TGCGCCAGCAGTGAGTCGGGGGACAGGGGGACCTATGGCTACACCTTC
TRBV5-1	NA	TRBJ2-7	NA	CASSLVRGYEHYF	TGCGCCAGCAGCTTAGTGCGGGGCTACGAGCATTACTTC
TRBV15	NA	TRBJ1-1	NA	CATSRVSGATEAFF	TGTGCCACCAGCAGAGTATCGGGGGCCACTGAAGCTTTCTTT
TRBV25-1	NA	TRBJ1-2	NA	CANSLRGSRGYTF	TGTGCCAACAGTTTACGGGGGTCTCGGGGCTACACCTTC
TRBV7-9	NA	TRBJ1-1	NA	CASSLPGGYDTEAFF	TGTGCCAGCAGCTTGCCCGGGGGATACGACACTGAAGCTTTCTTT
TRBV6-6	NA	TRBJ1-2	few	CASSYPPGSDF	TGTGCCAGCAGTTACCCGCCGGGCTCCGACTTC
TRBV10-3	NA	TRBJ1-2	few	CATKVTPNNNYGYTF	TGTGCCACCAAGGTTACCCCAAATAACAACTATGGCTACACCTTC
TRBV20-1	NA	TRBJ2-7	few	CSARGTDQREQYF	TGCAGTGCTAGGGGCACGGACCAGAGGGAGCAGTACTTC
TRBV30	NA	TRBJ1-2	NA	CAWSVQQGWDGYTF	TGTGCCTGGAGTGTACAACAGGGATGGGATGGCTACACCTTC
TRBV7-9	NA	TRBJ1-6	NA	CASSDGLLNKNSPLHF	TGTGCCAGCAGCGACGGGCTACTGAACAAAAATTCACCCCTCCACTTT
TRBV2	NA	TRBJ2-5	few	CASSEAVWGLSSQYF	TGTGCCAGCAGTGAAGCGGTTTGGGGGCTTTCGTCCCAGTACTTC
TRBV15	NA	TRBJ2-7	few	CATSRATGNYEQYF	TGTGCCACCAGCAGAGCTACAGGGAACTACGAGCAGTACTTC
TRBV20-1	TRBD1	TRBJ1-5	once	CSAGAGQGFQPQHF	TGCAGTGCGGGAGCGGGACAGGGGTTTCAGCCCCAGCATTTT
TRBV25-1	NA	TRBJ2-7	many	CASSESEGSEQYF	TGTGCCAGCAGTGAATCCGAGGGTTCCGAGCAGTACTTC
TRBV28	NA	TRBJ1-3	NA	CASYSPYTIYF	TGTGCCAGCTATTCCCCCTACACCATATATTTT
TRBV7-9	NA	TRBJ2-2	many	CAEPGNTGELFF	TGTGCCGAGCCCGGAAACACCGGGGAGCTGTTTTTT
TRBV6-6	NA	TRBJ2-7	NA	CAGSSGGNYEQYF	TGTGCCGGCAGTTCAGGGGGGAATTACGAGCAGTACTTC
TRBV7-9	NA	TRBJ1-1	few	CASTLTRGNTEAFF	TGTGCCAGCACCCTTACCAGGGGAAACACTGAAGCTTTCTTT
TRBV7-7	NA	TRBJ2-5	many	CASSEHSGGDQYF	TGTGCCAGCAGCGAGCACAGTGGAGGGGACCAGTACTTC
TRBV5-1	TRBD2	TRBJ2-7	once	CASSASGPYEQYF	TGCGCCAGCAGCGCTAGCGGTCCCTACGAGCAGTACTTC
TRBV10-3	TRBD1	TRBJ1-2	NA	CAISGKQGEATGYTF	TGTGCCATCAGCGGGAAACAGGGGGAAGCCACTGGCTACACCTTC
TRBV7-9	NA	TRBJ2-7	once	CASSSLPGSEQYF	TGTGCCAGCAGTTCTCTCCCAGGGAGTGAGCAGTACTTC
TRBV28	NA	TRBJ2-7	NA	CASSLRAGEQYF	TGTGCCAGCAGTTTGAGGGCCGGCGAGCAGTACTTC
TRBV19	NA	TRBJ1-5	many	CASSPPPGHGSNQPQHF	TGTGCCAGTAGTCCTCCGCCGGGCCATGGGAGCAATCAGCCCCAGCATTTT
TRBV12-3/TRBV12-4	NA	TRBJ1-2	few	CASSYVPSGASYGYTF	TGTGCCAGCAGTTACGTTCCGTCCGGCGCCTCATATGGCTACACCTTC
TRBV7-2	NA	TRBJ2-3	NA	CASSSGTGSDTQYF	TGTGCCAGCAGCTCAGGGACGGGCTCAGATACGCAGTATTTT
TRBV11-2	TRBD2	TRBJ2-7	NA	CASSFSGRLLEQYF	TGTGCCAGCAGCTTTAGCGGGAGGCTGCTCGAGCAGTACTTC
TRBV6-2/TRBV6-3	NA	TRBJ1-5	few	CASSRTDHHNQPQHF	TGTGCCAGCAGTAGGACAGACCACCATAATCAGCCCCAGCATTTT
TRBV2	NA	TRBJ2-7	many	CASTPQVGLSYEQYF	TGTGCCAGCACCCCCCAGGTGGGGCTCTCCTACGAGCAGTACTTC
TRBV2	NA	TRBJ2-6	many	CASSVGPGANVLTF	TGTGCCAGCAGTGTAGGGCCTGGGGCCAACGTCCTGACTTTC
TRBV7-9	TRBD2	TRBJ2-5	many	CASSLESSGRTETQYF	TGTGCCAGCAGCTTAGAATCTAGCGGGAGAACAGAGACCCAGTACTTC
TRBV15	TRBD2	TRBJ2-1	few	CATSRDRGGAYNEQFF	TGTGCCACCAGCAGGGATCGCGGGGGGGCTTACAATGAGCAGTTCTTC
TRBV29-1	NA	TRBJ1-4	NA	CSVTTGRTDEKLFF	TGCAGCGTGACGACCGGGAGGACGGATGAAAAACTGTTTTTT
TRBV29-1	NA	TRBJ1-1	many	CSEDSPKGEAFF	TGCAGCGAAGACAGCCCTAAGGGGGAAGCTTTCTTT
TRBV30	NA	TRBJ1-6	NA	CAWTLEVSPLHF	TGTGCCTGGACCCTCGAGGTCTCACCCCTCCACTTT
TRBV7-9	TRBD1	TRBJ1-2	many	CASSPDRGLVYGYTF	TGTGCCAGCAGCCCGGACAGGGGGCTCGTCTATGGCTACACCTTC
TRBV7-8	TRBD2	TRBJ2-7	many	CASSLVTLAGTAYEQYF	TGTGCCAGCAGCTTAGTTACCCTAGCGGGGACGGCCTACGAGCAGTACTTC
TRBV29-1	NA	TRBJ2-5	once	CSVEVGAGTQYF	TGCAGCGTTGAAGTGGGGGCAGGGACCCAGTACTTC
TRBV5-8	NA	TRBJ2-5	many	CASSLAASAETQYF	TGTGCCAGCAGCTTGGCGGCTAGCGCGGAGACCCAGTACTTC
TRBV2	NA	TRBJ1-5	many	CASSGGGGNQPQHF	TGTGCCAGCAGTGGGGGGGGTGGCAATCAGCCCCAGCATTTT
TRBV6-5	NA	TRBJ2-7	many	CASSYPESEQYF	TGTGCCAGCAGTTACCCGGAGAGCGAGCAGTACTTC
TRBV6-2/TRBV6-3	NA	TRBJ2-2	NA	CASSYSPGANTGELFF	TGTGCCAGCAGTTACTCCCCTGGGGCGAACACCGGGGAGCTGTTTTTT
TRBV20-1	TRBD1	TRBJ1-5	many	CSARNRGLSNQPQHF	TGCAGTGCTAGGAACAGGGGACTAAGCAATCAGCCCCAGCATTTT
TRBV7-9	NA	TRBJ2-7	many	CASSSSVWGNYEQYF	TGTGCCAGCAGCTCGTCGGTGTGGGGGAACTACGAGCAGTACTTC